Below, one T cell receptor beta chain is given with its context. Some clones are missing from TCRdb's copy, which holds only in-frame ones; the method was immunoSEQ multiplex PCR. The sample shows some 15,000 clones, approximately 80% of them seen only once. This specimen belongs to a study of OX40 agonist ivuxolimab in advanced cancers. Patients with autoimmune history or systemic immunosuppression were excluded. This CDR3 contains 14 residues. The J segment lost 1 base and the V segment lost 9 bases, leaving 6 bases of the junction unmatched. Germline V gene sequence: CDR1 SNHLY, CDR2 FYNNEI. This receptor was taken from an adult with an advanced solid tumor such as melanoma, head and neck, liver or kidney cancer. This rearrangement joins TRBV2 to TRBJ1-5; 7 bases map to TRBD1. The sequencing used CD4+ or CD8+ T cells sorted from blood, collected in a trial of the OX40 agonist ivuxolimab. The CDR3 DNA reads as TGTGCCAGTCTAGGGGGCTGGAGCAATCAGCCCCAGCATTTT. The encoded protein is CASLGGWSNQPQHF. Based on the CDR3 plus reference TRBV2 and TRBJ1-5, the full variable domain is EPEVTQTPSHQVTQMGQEVILRCVPISNHLYFYWYRQILGQKVEFLVSFYNNEISEKSEIFDDQFSVERPDGSNFTLKIRSTKLEDSAMYFCASLGGWSNQPQHFGDGTRLSIL.